Listed below are T cell receptor beta chains from one sample, sequenced in a study of cytomegalovirus exposure and HLA in healthy donors. TCRdb's table, derived via immunoSEQ multiplex PCR, lists solely in-frame clones and lacks some. The sample lists about 130,000 clones, roughly 70% occurring once. Sample: PBMCs. The source of these receptors is a man younger than 45 in good health and CMV-seronegative. Both conserved end residues are part of each CDR3. A D gene is named only where the DNA matches it firmly. Clone size appears in some rows only: once, few, many, or a class for an expanded clone.

d_gene: TRBD1
v_gene: TRBV28
j_gene: TRBJ2-2
abundance: NA
CDR3nt: TGTGCCAGCAGTGAACGGGACAGGGACACCGGGGAGCTGTTTTTT
CDR3aa: CASSERDRDTGELFF

d_gene: NA
v_gene: TRBV27
j_gene: TRBJ2-3
abundance: NA
CDR3nt: TGTGCCAGCAGTTTAATGGGGGACTCTACGCAGTATTTT
CDR3aa: CASSLMGDSTQYF

d_gene: TRBD2
v_gene: TRBV5-1
j_gene: TRBJ2-7
abundance: NA
CDR3nt: TGCGCCAGCAGCTGGGAGGGCTACGAGCAGTACTTC
CDR3aa: CASSWEGYEQYF

d_gene: NA
v_gene: TRBV28
j_gene: TRBJ1-2
abundance: NA
CDR3nt: TGTGCCAGCAGTTTGGTGGGCGGGGAGTCTAACTATGGCTACACCTTC
CDR3aa: CASSLVGGESNYGYTF

d_gene: TRBD1
v_gene: TRBV5-8
j_gene: TRBJ1-5
abundance: NA
CDR3nt: TGTGCCAGCAGCTTGGGCCTAGACAGGGGATTTTATCAGCCCCAGCATTTT
CDR3aa: CASSLGLDRGFYQPQHF

d_gene: NA
v_gene: TRBV7-8
j_gene: TRBJ2-5
abundance: NA
CDR3nt: TGTGCCAGCAGCTTACAGAGGTACGAGACCCAGTACTTC
CDR3aa: CASSLQRYETQYF

d_gene: TRBD2
v_gene: TRBV2
j_gene: TRBJ2-3
abundance: NA
CDR3nt: TGTGCCAGCAGTGTACAGACTAGCGGGAACACAGATACGCAGTATTTT
CDR3aa: CASSVQTSGNTDTQYF

d_gene: NA
v_gene: TRBV28
j_gene: TRBJ2-7
abundance: NA
CDR3nt: TGTGCCAGCAGTTCCCCCTCATCGAAGACAGTAGACCCCTACGAGCAGTACTTC
CDR3aa: CASSSPSSKTVDPYEQYF

d_gene: TRBD2
v_gene: TRBV6-5
j_gene: TRBJ2-1
abundance: NA
CDR3nt: TGTGCCAGCAGACGACTAGCGGGGGAGGGTGAGCAGTTCTTC
CDR3aa: CASRRLAGEGEQFF

d_gene: NA
v_gene: TRBV6-5
j_gene: TRBJ1-3
abundance: few
CDR3nt: TGTGCCAGCAGTTACTCGTTACAGGGAGTTGGAAACACCATATATTTT
CDR3aa: CASSYSLQGVGNTIYF

d_gene: TRBD1
v_gene: TRBV4-1
j_gene: TRBJ2-5
abundance: once
CDR3nt: TGCGCCAGCAGCCAATCGGGACAGGGGGCTAAGACCCAGTACTTC
CDR3aa: CASSQSGQGAKTQYF

d_gene: TRBD2
v_gene: TRBV19
j_gene: TRBJ2-7
abundance: NA
CDR3nt: TGTGCCAGTACCCCTAGCGGGAACTCCTACGAGCAGTACTTC
CDR3aa: CASTPSGNSYEQYF

d_gene: TRBD1
v_gene: TRBV27
j_gene: TRBJ2-6
abundance: NA
CDR3nt: TGTGCCAGCAGTCCTGGGACAGGCCGCTCTGGGGCCAACGTCCTGACTTTC
CDR3aa: CASSPGTGRSGANVLTF

d_gene: TRBD2
v_gene: TRBV27
j_gene: TRBJ2-3
abundance: NA
CDR3nt: TGTGCCAGTAAGGGACTAGCGGGGAATGCCGCCTCTGGCACAGATACGCAGTATTTT
CDR3aa: CASKGLAGNAASGTDTQYF

d_gene: NA
v_gene: TRBV19
j_gene: TRBJ1-4
abundance: NA
CDR3nt: TGTGCCAGTAGTATCTCCTTTTTCCAGGGCCTTGGTGAAAAACTGTTTTTT
CDR3aa: CASSISFFQGLGEKLFF

d_gene: NA
v_gene: TRBV7-2
j_gene: TRBJ2-4
abundance: NA
CDR3nt: TGTGCCAGCAGCTTCCTTAGGACTAACTTAGCCAAAAACATTCAGTACTTC
CDR3aa: CASSFLRTNLAKNIQYF

d_gene: TRBD1
v_gene: TRBV30
j_gene: TRBJ1-1
abundance: NA
CDR3nt: TGTGCCTGGGCCCCACAACTCGGACAGGGTATTTTCTTT
CDR3aa: CAWAPQLGQGIFF

d_gene: NA
v_gene: TRBV6-5
j_gene: TRBJ2-1
abundance: NA
CDR3nt: TGTGCCAGCCGCGGGGGCATGAGTCAAGAGCAGTTCTTC
CDR3aa: CASRGGMSQEQFF

d_gene: NA
v_gene: TRBV6-1
j_gene: TRBJ1-2
abundance: NA
CDR3nt: TGTGCCAGCAGTGAAACCCCCAGGGGTAACTATGGCTACACCTTC
CDR3aa: CASSETPRGNYGYTF

d_gene: TRBD1
v_gene: TRBV5-1
j_gene: TRBJ1-2
abundance: NA
CDR3nt: TGCGCCAGCAGCGTGGACAGGAGCTATGGCTACACCTTC
CDR3aa: CASSVDRSYGYTF

d_gene: TRBD2
v_gene: TRBV4-2
j_gene: TRBJ2-1
abundance: NA
CDR3nt: TGTGCCAGCAGCCAAGATCGTGGGCTAGCGGGGGTCCTCAATGAGCAGTTCTTC
CDR3aa: CASSQDRGLAGVLNEQFF

d_gene: TRBD1
v_gene: TRBV2
j_gene: TRBJ2-5
abundance: NA
CDR3nt: TGTGCCAGCAGGGGACAGGTGCACCTAGAGACCCAGTACTTC
CDR3aa: CASRGQVHLETQYF

d_gene: TRBD1
v_gene: TRBV6-4
j_gene: TRBJ1-5
abundance: NA
CDR3nt: TGTGCCAGCAGCCAGGGGGTAGGTCAGCCCCAGCATTTT
CDR3aa: CASSQGVGQPQHF